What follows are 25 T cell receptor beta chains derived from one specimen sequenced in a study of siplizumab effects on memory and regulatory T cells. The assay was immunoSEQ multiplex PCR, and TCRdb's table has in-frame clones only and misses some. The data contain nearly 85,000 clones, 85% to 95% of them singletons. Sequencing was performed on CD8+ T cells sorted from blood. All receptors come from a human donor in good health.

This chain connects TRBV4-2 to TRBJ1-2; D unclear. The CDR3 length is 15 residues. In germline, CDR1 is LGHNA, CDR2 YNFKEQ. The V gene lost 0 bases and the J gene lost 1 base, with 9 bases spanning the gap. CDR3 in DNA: TGTGCCAGCAGCCAAGAATTACAGAATAACTATGGCTACACCTTC. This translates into CASSQELQNNYGYTF.

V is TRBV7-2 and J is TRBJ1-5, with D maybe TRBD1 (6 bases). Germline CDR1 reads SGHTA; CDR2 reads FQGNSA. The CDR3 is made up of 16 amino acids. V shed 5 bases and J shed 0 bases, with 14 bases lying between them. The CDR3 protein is CASSEGTTYSNQPQHF. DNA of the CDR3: TGTGCCAGCAGCGAAGGGACAACCTATAGCAATCAGCCCCAGCATTTT.

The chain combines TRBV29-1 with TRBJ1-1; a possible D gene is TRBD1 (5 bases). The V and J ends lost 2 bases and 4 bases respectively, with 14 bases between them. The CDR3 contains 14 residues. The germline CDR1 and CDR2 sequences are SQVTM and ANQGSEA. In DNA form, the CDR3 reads TGCAGCGTTGAAACAGGTAGAGGAGGCACTGAAGCTTTCTTT. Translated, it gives CSVETGRGGTEAFF.

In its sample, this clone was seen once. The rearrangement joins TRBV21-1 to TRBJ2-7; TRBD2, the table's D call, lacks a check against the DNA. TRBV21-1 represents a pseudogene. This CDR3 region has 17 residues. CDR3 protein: CASSKDCVTGPSHEQYF. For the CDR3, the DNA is TGTGCCAGCAGCAAAGACTGTGTTACTGGTCCATCCCACGAGCAGTACTTC.

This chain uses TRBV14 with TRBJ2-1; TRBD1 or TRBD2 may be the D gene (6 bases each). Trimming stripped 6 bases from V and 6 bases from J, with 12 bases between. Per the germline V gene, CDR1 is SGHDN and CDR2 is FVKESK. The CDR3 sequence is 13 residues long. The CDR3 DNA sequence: TGTGCCAGCAGTGGGGGGCGCAGCAATGAGCAGTTCTTC. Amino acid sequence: CASSGGRSNEQFF.

In DNA form, the CDR3 reads TGTGCCAGCAGCTTAGCGGGGAGACTAGCGGGCTACGAGCAGTACTTC. Protein sequence: CASSLAGRLAGYEQYF. This rearrangement joins TRBV7-9 to TRBJ2-7; 10 bases are shared with TRBD2. Trimming took 0 bases from V and 3 from J; bases not matched to a gene: 5. There are 16 residues in the CDR3. Germline values: CDR1 SEHNR, CDR2 FQNEAQ (reference sequence). The variable domain in full, with the rest retrieved from reference TRBV7-9 and TRBJ2-7, is DTGVSQNPRHKITKRGQNVTFRCDPISEHNRLYWYRQTLGQGPEFLTYFQNEAQLEKSRLLSDRFSAERPKGSFSTLEIQRTEQGDSAMYLCASSLAGRLAGYEQYFGPGTRLTVT.

The CDR3 DNA is TGTGCCAGCAGCCTCCCGAATGAAAAACTGTTTTTT. It encodes CASSLPNEKLFF. The V call is TRBV5-6, the J call TRBJ1-4; no reliable D call. Trimming shortened V by 4 bases and J by 5 bases, and 6 bases separated the two germline ends. This CDR3 is 12 amino acids long. Germline V gene lookup returns CDR1 SGHDT and CDR2 YYEEEE.

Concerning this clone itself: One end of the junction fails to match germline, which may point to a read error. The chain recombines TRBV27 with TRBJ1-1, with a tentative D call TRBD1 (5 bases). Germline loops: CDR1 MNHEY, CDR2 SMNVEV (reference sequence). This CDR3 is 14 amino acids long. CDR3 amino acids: CASSLSGAYTEAFF. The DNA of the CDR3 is TGTGCCAGCAGCTTATCCGGGGCTTACACTGAAGCTTTCTTT.

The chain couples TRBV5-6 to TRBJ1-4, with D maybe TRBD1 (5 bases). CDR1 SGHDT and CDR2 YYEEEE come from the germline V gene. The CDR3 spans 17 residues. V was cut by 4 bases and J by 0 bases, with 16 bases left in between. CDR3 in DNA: TGTGCCAGCAGCCTGGAGGGGCGATACGCAACTAATGAAAAACTGTTTTTT. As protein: CASSLEGRYATNEKLFF.

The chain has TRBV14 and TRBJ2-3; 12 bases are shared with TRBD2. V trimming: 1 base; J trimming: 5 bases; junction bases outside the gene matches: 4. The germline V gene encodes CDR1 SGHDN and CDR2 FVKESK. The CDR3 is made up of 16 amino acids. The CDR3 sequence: CASSQASGRAGDTQYF. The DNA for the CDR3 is TGTGCCAGCAGCCAAGCTAGCGGGAGGGCTGGAGATACGCAGTATTTT. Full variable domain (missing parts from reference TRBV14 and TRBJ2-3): EAGVTQFPSHSVIEKGQTVTLRCDPISGHDNLYWYRRVMGKEIKFLLHFVKESKQDESGMPNNRFLAERTGGTYSTLKVQPAELEDSGVYFCASSQASGRAGDTQYFGPGTRLTVL.

The CDR3, as DNA: TGTGCCTGGGACGGGACGGGGAAAGATACGCAGTATTTT. This codes for CAWDGTGKDTQYF. The chain is built from TRBV30 and TRBJ2-3; D possibly matches TRBD1 or TRBD2 (5 bases each). From germline, CDR1 is GTSNPN and CDR2 SVGIG (reference sequence). The CDR3 is 13 residues long. Trimming left V 5 bases short and J 5 bases short, with 14 bases between.

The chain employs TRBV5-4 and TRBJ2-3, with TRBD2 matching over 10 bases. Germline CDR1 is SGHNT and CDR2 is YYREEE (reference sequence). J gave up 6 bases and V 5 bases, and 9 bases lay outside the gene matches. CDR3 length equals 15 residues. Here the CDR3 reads CASSDKLAGVDTQYF. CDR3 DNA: TGTGCCAGCAGTGATAAGCTAGCGGGAGTTGATACGCAGTATTTT. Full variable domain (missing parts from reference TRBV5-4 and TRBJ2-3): ETGVTQSPTHLIKTRGQQVTLRCSSQSGHNTVSWYQQALGQGPQFIFQYYREEENGRGNFPPRFSGLQFPNYSSELNVNALELDDSALYLCASSDKLAGVDTQYFGPGTRLTVL.

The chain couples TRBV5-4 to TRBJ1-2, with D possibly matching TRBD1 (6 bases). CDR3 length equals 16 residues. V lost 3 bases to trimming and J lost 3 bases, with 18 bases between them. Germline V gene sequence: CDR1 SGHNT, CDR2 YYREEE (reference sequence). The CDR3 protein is CASSSPIRGGYYGYTF. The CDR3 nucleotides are TGTGCCAGCAGCTCTCCGATCAGGGGAGGTTACTATGGCTACACCTTC.

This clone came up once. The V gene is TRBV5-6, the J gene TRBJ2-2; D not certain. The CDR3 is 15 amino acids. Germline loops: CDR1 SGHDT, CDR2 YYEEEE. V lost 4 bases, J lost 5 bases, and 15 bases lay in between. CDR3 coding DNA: TGTGCCAGCAGCATCACCTTGGATGTTACCGGGGAGCTGTTTTTT. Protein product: CASSITLDVTGELFF.

CDR3 amino acids: CAGGDLQETQYF. The CDR3 nucleotides are TGTGCCGGGGGGGACCTTCAAGAGACCCAGTACTTC. The chain combines TRBV28 with TRBJ2-5; 7 nucleotides line up with TRBD2. This CDR3 comprises 12 residues. Germline-derived CDR1 and CDR2 are MDHEN and SYDVKM. V was clipped by 11 bases and J by 2 bases; unmatched bases: 5.

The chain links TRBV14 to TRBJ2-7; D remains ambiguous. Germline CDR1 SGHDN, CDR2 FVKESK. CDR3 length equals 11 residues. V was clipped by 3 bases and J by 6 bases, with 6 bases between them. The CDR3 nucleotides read TGTGCCAGCAGCCAGGTTGGCGAGCAGTACTTC. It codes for CASSQVGEQYF.

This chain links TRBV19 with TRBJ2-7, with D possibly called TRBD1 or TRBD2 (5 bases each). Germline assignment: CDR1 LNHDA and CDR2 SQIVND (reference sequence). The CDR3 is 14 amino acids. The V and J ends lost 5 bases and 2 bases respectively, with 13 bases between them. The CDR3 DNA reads TGTGCCAGTAGTCCGGGGCCCCTCACCTACGAGCAGTACTTC. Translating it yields CASSPGPLTYEQYF. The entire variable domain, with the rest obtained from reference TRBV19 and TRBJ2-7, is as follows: DGGITQSPKYLFRKEGQNVTLSCEQNLNHDAMYWYRQDPGQGLRLIYYSQIVNDFQKGDIAEGYSVSREKKESFPLTVTSAQKNPTAFYLCASSPGPLTYEQYFGPGTRLTVT.

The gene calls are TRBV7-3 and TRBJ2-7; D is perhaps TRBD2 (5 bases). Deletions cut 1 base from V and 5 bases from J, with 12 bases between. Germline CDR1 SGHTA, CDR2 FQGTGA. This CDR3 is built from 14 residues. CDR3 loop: CASSLNGGGNEQYF. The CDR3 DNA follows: TGTGCCAGCAGCTTAAACGGAGGCGGCAACGAGCAGTACTTC.

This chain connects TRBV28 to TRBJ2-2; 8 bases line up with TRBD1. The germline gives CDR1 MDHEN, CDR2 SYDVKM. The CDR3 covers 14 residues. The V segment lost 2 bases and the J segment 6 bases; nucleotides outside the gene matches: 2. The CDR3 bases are TGTGCCAGCAGTTTACGCAGGGGGCCCGGGGAGCTGTTTTTT. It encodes CASSLRRGPGELFF.

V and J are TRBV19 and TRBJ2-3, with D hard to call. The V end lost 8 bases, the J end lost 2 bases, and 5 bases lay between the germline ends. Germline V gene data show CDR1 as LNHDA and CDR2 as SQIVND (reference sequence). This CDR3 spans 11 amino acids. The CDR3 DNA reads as TGTGCCAGTGGTGTCACAGATACGCAGTATTTT. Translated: CASGVTDTQYF.

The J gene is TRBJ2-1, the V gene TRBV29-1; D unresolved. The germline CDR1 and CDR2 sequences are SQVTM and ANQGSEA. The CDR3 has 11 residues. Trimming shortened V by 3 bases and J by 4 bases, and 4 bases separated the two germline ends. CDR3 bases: TGCAGCGTTGAGTGGTACAATGAGCAGTTCTTC. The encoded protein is CSVEWYNEQFF.

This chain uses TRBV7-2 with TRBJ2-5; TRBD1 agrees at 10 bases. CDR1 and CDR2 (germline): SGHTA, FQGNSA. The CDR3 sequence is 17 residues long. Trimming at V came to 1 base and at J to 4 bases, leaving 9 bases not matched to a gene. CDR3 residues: CASSLGVLTGGLETQYF. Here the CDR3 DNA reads TGTGCCAGCAGCTTAGGGGTGCTGACAGGGGGCCTAGAGACCCAGTACTTC.

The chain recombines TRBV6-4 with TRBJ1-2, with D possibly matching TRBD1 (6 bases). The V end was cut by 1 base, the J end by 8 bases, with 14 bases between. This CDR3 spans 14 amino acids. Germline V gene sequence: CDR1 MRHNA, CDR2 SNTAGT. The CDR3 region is CASSDLRDTRGYTF. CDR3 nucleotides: TGTGCCAGCAGTGACTTACGGGACACTAGAGGCTACACCTTC.

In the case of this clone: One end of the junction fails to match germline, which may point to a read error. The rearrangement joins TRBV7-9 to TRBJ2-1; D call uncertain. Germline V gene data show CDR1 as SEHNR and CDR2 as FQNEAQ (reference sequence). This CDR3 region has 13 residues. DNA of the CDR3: TGTGCCAGCAGCATAGCCAACCGGAATCAGCAGTTCTTC. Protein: CASSIANRNQQFF.

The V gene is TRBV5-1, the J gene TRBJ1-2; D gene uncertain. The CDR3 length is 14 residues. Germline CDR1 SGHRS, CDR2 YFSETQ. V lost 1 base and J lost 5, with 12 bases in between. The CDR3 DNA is TGCGCCAGCAGCTTGTACAGAATACCTTATGGCTACACCTTC. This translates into CASSLYRIPYGYTF.